The clone carrying this TCR beta chain was recorded a few times. As yet, its antigen is unknown. After removal of 1 base from V and 10 bases from J, the junction contained 9 bases not matched to a gene. Germline lookup yields CDR1 MGHRA and CDR2 YSYEKL. The CDR3 length is 15 residues. This sample is part of a study of tumor and adjacent non-tumor tissue in lung cancer. A modified ARM-PCR protocol with three rounds of nested PCR amplified TCRbeta. A single record per CDR3 protein comes from TCRdb applying MiXCR to the multiplex PCR reads. Of over 100,000 distinct CDR3 sequences listed, around 57% are singletons. Study findings and constraints: Shorter survival was associated with higher TCR diversity in tumors.

This sample's RNA came from whole unsorted tissue. This non-tumor lung sample came from over 3 cm beyond the tumor edge. The sequenced sample consisted of distant non-tumor lung tissue. This sequence originates from a man aged 60 to 69 with non-small cell lung cancer. The chain couples TRBV4-1 to TRBJ2-1, with 8 bases lining up with TRBD2. Here the CDR3 reads CASSQVGGTRREQFF. In nucleotides, the CDR3 is TGCGCCAGCAGCCAAGTGGGGGGGACTAGAAGGGAGCAGTTCTTC.